Following are 13 T cell receptor beta chains from one sample sequenced in a study of cytomegalovirus exposure and HLA in healthy donors. The PCR ran on 60 Vbeta and 13 Jbeta primers. The method was immunoSEQ multiplex PCR; TCRdb's version includes in-frame clones alone and lacks a portion of them. The sample contains approximately 180,000 clones, 77% of which appear only once. The sequenced material came from PBMCs. These receptors all come from a woman aged 25 to 39 in good health and CMV-seropositive.

The V call is TRBV6-6, the J call TRBJ1-1, with 7 positions matching TRBD1. V was pared by 5 bases and J by 0 bases, with 3 bases of the junction left unmatched. This CDR3 region has 14 residues. The germline V gene has CDR1 MNHNY and CDR2 SVGAGI (reference sequence). DNA for the CDR3: TGTGCCAGCAGTGGGGGACAGATGAACACTGAAGCTTTCTTT. Its protein product is CASSGGQMNTEAFF.

The chain joins TRBV5-4 to TRBJ1-5; D gene uncertain. Germline V gene lookup returns CDR1 SGHNT and CDR2 YYREEE (reference sequence). The CDR3 totals 13 residues. V lost 0 bases and J 11 bases, leaving 12 bases between the germline ends. CDR3 bases: TGTGCCAGCAGCTTGGGAGGCACACGGACCCAGCATTTT. Residues: CASSLGGTRTQHF.

The chain couples TRBV4-1 to TRBJ2-2; a weak D match, TRBD1 (6 bases). The V and J ends lost 1 base and 0 bases respectively, with 9 bases between them. The germline CDR1 and CDR2 sequences are MGHRA and YSYEKL. This CDR3 region has 16 residues. The CDR3 DNA follows: TGCGCCAGCAGCCAAGTTGACAGGTCGAACACCGGGGAGCTGTTTTTT. This encodes CASSQVDRSNTGELFF.

The CDR3 loop reads CATSNAKSYEQYF. Written as DNA, the CDR3 is TGTGCCACCAGCAATGCCAAGAGCTACGAGCAGTACTTC. The chain joins TRBV15 to TRBJ2-7; D gene ambiguous. This CDR3 contains 13 residues. Trimming took off 4 bases at V and 3 bases at J, with 10 bases between the two ends. The germline gives CDR1 LNHNV, CDR2 YYDKDF (reference sequence).

The CDR3 DNA sequence: TGCGCCAGCAGTCAGGGACAGGGTTGGTCCGGGGAGCTGTTTTTT. It specifies CASSQGQGWSGELFF. This chain connects TRBV5-1 to TRBJ2-2; 9 nucleotides align to TRBD1. In germline, CDR1 is SGHRS, CDR2 YFSETQ. CDR3 length equals 15 residues. Losses at the gene ends were 5 bases for V and 6 bases for J; bases not matched to a gene: 8.

V and J are TRBV6-5 and TRBJ1-1; TRBD1 might be the D (6 bases). Between the trimmed V and J ends, which lost 0 bases and 4 bases, there was a span of 12 bases. From germline, CDR1 is MNHEY and CDR2 SVGAGI. The CDR3 spans 15 residues. The CDR3 DNA follows: TGTGCCAGCAGTTACTCCGGGGGGCAGGGCACTGAAGCTTTCTTT. Its translation: CASSYSGGQGTEAFF.

The chain combines TRBV27 with TRBJ2-3, with 14 positions matching TRBD2. The germline V gene encodes CDR1 MNHEY and CDR2 SMNVEV (reference sequence). The CDR3 is made up of 14 amino acids. After removal of 4 bases from V and 6 bases from J, the junction contained 0 bases not matched to a gene. The CDR3 nucleotides read TGTGCCAGCAGTTGGACTAGCGGGGGGGATACGCAGTATTTT. It encodes CASSWTSGGDTQYF.

This rearrangement joins TRBV5-1 to TRBJ2-3, with unresolved D. Germline values: CDR1 SGHRS, CDR2 YFSETQ. This CDR3 is built from 12 residues. Between the trimmed V and J ends, which lost 4 bases and 2 bases, there was a span of 5 bases. The CDR3 coding sequence is TGCGCCAGCAGCCTAAACACAGATACGCAGTATTTT. Its translation: CASSLNTDTQYF. Variable domain in full (rest from reference TRBV5-1 and TRBJ2-3): KAGVTQTPRYLIKTRGQQVTLSCSPISGHRSVSWYQQTPGQGLQFLFEYFSETQRNKGNFPGRFSGRQFSNSRSEMNVSTLELGDSALYLCASSLNTDTQYFGPGTRLTVL.

The gene calls are TRBV11-3 and TRBJ2-1; 13 bases are shared with TRBD2. V was pared by 11 bases and J by 4 bases, with 8 bases of the junction left unmatched. The V gene's germline CDR1 is SGHNT and CDR2 YENEEA. This CDR3 is built from 15 residues. The CDR3 is CAGSGTSGDYNEQFF. DNA of the CDR3: TGTGCCGGCTCCGGGACTAGCGGGGATTACAATGAGCAGTTCTTC.

This clone was detected only once. The chain uses TRBV6-5 and TRBJ2-7, with D unresolved. The germline V and J ends were trimmed by 0 bases and 2 bases, with 14 bases remaining between them. CDR1 and CDR2 from the germline V gene are MNHEY and SVGAGI. The CDR3 length is 16 residues. CDR3 amino acids: CASSYSLQPPAYEQYF. The CDR3 nucleotides read TGTGCCAGCAGTTACTCGTTACAACCCCCAGCCTACGAGCAGTACTTC.

The J gene is TRBJ1-1, the V gene TRBV6-6; D might be TRBD1 (5 bases). Trimming took 0 bases from V and 5 from J, leaving 7 bases between them. The CDR3 has 13 amino acids. Germline V gene lookup returns CDR1 MNHNY and CDR2 SVGAGI (reference sequence). CDR3 sequence reads: CASSYSGPTEAFF. In nucleotides, the CDR3 is TGTGCCAGCAGTTACTCGGGGCCTACTGAAGCTTTCTTT.

This clone was picked up a small number of times. The J gene is TRBJ2-7, the V gene TRBV6-1, with 7 bases fitting TRBD1. This CDR3 region has 12 residues. Germline CDR1 and CDR2: MNHNS and SASEGT. The V and J ends lost 8 bases and 6 bases, in that order; junction bases with no gene match: 7. CDR3 residues: CASSFKGAEQYF. The CDR3 DNA reads as TGTGCCAGCTCTTTTAAGGGGGCCGAGCAGTACTTC.

The V gene is TRBV27, the J gene TRBJ2-7; D unclear. With 1 base removed from V and 0 bases from J, the gap between germline ends came to 16 bases. Germline V gene sequence: CDR1 MNHEY, CDR2 SMNVEV (reference sequence). This CDR3 is 17 amino acids long. CDR3 amino acids: CASSLLAGPPGSYEQYF. The CDR3 DNA follows: TGTGCCAGCAGTTTATTAGCCGGCCCCCCGGGCTCCTACGAGCAGTACTTC.